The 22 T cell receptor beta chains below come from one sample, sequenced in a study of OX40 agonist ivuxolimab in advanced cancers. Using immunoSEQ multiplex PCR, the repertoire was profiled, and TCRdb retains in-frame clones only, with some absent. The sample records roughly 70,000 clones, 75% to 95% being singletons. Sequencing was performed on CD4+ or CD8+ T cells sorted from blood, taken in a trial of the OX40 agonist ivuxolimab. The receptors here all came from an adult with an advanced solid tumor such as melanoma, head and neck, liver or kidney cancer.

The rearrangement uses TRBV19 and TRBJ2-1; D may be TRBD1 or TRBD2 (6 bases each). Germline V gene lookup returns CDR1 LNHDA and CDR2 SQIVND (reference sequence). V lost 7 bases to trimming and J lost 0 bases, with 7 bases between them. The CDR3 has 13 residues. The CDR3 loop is CASTGASYNEQFF. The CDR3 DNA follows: TGTGCCAGTACGGGGGCCTCCTACAATGAGCAGTTCTTC.

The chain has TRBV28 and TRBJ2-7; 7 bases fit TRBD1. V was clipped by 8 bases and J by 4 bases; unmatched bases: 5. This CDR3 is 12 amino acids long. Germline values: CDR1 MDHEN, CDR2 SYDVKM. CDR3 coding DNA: TGTGCCAGCGACCCAGGGGGATACGAGCAGTACTTC. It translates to CASDPGGYEQYF.

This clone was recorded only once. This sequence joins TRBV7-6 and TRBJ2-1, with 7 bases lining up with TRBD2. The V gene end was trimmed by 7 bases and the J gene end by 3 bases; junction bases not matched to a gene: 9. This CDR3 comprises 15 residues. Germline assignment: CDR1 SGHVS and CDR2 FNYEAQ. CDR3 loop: CASTRSTGGYNEQFF. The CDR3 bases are TGTGCCAGCACGCGATCGACGGGGGGCTACAATGAGCAGTTCTTC.

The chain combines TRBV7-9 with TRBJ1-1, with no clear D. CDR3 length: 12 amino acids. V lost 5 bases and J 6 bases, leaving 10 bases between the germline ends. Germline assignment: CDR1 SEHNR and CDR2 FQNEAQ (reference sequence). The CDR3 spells CASSVDLAEAFF. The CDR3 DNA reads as TGTGCCAGCAGCGTTGACCTCGCTGAAGCTTTCTTT.

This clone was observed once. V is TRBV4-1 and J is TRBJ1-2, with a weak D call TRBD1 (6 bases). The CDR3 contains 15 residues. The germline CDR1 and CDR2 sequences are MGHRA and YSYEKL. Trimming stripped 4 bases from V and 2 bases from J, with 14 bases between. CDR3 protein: CASSLPYQGNYGYTF. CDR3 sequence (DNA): TGCGCCAGCAGCCTTCCTTATCAGGGGAACTATGGCTACACCTTC.

This CDR3 is CASSVSVAYEQYF. The CDR3 nucleotides are TGTGCCAGCAGTGTGTCGGTGGCCTACGAGCAGTACTTC. The gene calls are TRBV27 and TRBJ2-7; D unclear. The CDR3 has 13 amino acids. Trimming took 5 bases from V and 2 from J, leaving 10 bases between them. Germline loops: CDR1 MNHEY, CDR2 SMNVEV (reference sequence).

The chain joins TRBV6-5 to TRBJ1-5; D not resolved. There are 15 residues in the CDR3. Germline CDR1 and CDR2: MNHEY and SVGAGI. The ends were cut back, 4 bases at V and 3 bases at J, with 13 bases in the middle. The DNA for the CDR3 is TGTGCCAGCAGTTCCCTTGAGGTATCCAATCAGCCCCAGCATTTT. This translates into CASSSLEVSNQPQHF.

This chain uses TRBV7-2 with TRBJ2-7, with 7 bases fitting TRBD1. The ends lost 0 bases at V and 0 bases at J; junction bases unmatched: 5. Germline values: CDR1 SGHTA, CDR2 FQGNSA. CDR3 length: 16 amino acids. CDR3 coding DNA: TGTGCCAGCAGCTTAGCGGCCAGGGGGACCTCCTACGAGCAGTACTTC. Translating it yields CASSLAARGTSYEQYF.

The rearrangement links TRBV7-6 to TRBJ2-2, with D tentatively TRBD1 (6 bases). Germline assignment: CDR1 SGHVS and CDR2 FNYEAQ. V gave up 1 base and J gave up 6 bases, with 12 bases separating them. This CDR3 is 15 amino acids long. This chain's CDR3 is CASSLDAGVAGELFF. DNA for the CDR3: TGTGCCAGCAGCTTAGACGCAGGGGTGGCCGGGGAGCTGTTTTTT.

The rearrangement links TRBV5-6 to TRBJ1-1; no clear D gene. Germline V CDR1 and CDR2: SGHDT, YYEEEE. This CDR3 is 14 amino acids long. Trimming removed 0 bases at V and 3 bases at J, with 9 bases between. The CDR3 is CASSLVGIHTEAFF. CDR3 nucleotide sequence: TGTGCCAGCAGCTTGGTAGGGATTCACACTGAAGCTTTCTTT.

The CDR3 here is CASSAGTGPYEQYF. CDR3 in DNA: TGTGCCAGTAGTGCCGGGACAGGGCCGTACGAGCAGTACTTC. The chain is built from TRBV19 and TRBJ2-7; TRBD1 agrees at 9 bases. This CDR3 spans 14 amino acids. Trimming cost V 5 bases and J 4 bases; bases outside gene matches: 6. CDR1 LNHDA and CDR2 SQIVND come from the germline V gene (reference sequence).

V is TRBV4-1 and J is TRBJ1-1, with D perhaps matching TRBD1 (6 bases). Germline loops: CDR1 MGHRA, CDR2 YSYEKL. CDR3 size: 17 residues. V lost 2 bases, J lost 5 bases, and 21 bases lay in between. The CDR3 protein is CASSQPQGYSLNTEAFF. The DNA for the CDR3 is TGCGCCAGCAGCCAACCCCAGGGGTATTCCCTAAATACTGAAGCTTTCTTT.

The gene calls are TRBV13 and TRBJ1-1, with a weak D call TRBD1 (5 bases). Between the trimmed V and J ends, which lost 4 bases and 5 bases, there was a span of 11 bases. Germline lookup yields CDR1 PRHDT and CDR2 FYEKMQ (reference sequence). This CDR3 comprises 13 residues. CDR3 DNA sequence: TGTGCCAGCAGCTCGGGACCGAAGACTGAAGCTTTCTTT. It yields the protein CASSSGPKTEAFF.

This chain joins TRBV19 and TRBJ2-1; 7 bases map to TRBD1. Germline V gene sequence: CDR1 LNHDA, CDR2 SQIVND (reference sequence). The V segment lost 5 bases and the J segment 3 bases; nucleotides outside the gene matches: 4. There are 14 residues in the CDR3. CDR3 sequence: CASSVGQHYNEQFF. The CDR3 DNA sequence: TGTGCCAGTAGTGTGGGACAGCACTACAATGAGCAGTTCTTC.

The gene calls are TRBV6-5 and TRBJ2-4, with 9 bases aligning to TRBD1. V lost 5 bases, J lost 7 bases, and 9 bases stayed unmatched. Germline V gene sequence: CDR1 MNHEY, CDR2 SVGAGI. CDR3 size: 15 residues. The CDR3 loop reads CASSSFDRGMNIQYF. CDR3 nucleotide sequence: TGTGCCAGCAGTAGTTTTGACAGGGGGATGAACATTCAGTACTTC.

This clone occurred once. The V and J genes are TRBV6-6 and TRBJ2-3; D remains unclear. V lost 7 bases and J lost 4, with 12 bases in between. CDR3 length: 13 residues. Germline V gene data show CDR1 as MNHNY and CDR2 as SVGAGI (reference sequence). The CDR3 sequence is CASNPWTSDTQYF. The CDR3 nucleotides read TGTGCCAGCAACCCCTGGACGTCAGATACGCAGTATTTT.

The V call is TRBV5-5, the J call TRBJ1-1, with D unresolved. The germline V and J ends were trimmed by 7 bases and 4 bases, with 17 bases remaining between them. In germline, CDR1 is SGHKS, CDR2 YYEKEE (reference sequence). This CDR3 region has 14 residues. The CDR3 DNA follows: TGTGCCAGCTTTTTAAGGCAGCCGGGCACTGAAGCTTTCTTT. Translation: CASFLRQPGTEAFF.

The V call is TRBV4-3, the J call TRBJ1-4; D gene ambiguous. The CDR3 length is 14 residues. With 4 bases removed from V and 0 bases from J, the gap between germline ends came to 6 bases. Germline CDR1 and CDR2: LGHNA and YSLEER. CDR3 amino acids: CASSPTATNEKLFF. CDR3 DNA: TGCGCCAGCAGCCCTACAGCAACTAATGAAAAACTGTTTTTT.

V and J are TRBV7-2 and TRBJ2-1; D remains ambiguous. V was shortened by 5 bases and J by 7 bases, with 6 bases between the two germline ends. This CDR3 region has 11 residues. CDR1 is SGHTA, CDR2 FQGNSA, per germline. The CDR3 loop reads CASSLLNEQFF. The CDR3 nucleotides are TGTGCCAGCAGCCTACTAAATGAGCAGTTCTTC.

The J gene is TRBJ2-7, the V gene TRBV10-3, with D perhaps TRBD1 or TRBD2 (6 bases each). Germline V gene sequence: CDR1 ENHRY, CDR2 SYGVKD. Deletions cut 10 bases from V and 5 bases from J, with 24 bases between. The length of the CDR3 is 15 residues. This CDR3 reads CASCPTGTPSDEQYF. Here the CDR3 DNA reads TGTGCCAGCTGCCCTACAGGGACTCCTTCGGACGAGCAGTACTTC.

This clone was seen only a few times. Here the CDR3 DNA reads TGTGCCAGCAGCCTCGGTGGGACAGAGATACACTATGGCTACACCTTC. It specifies CASSLGGTEIHYGYTF. J is TRBJ1-2 and V is TRBV7-9, with TRBD1 matching over 7 bases. Germline assignment: CDR1 SEHNR and CDR2 FQNEAQ (reference sequence). V gave up 5 bases and J gave up 3 bases; unmatched junction bases: 12. The CDR3 has 16 amino acids.

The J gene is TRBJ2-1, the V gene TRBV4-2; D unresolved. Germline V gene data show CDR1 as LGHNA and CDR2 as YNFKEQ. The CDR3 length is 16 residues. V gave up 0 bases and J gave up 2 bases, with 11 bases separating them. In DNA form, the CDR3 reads TGTGCCAGCAGCCAAGATCCGTACAGTCCCTACAATGAGCAGTTCTTC. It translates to CASSQDPYSPYNEQFF.